This T cell receptor beta chain emerged from a study of blood T cell repertoires in COVID-19. Original analysis: Using reference gene primer amplification, nucleated cell counts were estimated. This table comes from immunoSEQ multiplex PCR, and its TCRdb copy is limited to in-frame clones, with some not included. V, J and clone size reflect that table, while D and trimming were determined from the DNA. The sample yields 160,000 or so clones, roughly nine tenths seen once. Germline CDR1 and CDR2: LNHDA and SQIVND (reference sequence). V was shortened by 6 bases and J by 0 bases, with 9 bases between the two germline ends. This CDR3 is built from 14 residues.

Source material: peripheral blood. This chain connects TRBV19 to TRBJ1-3; D is unclear. The sequence was obtained from a woman aged 40 to 55 with acute or convalescent COVID-19. The CDR3 DNA follows: TGTGCCAGTAGCCCCACGAGCTCTGGAAACACCATATATTTT. Amino acid sequence: CASSPTSSGNTIYF.